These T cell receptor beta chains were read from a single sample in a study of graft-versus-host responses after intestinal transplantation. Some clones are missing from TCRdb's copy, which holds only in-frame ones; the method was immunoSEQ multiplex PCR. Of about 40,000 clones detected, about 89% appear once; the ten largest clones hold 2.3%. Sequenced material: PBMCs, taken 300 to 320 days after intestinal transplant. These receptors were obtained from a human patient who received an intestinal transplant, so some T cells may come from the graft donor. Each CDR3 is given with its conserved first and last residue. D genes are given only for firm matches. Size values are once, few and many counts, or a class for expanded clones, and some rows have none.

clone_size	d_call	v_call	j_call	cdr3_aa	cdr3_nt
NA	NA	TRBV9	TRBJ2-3	CASSPEGSTDTQYF	TGTGCCAGCAGCCCGGAGGGGAGCACAGATACGCAGTATTTT
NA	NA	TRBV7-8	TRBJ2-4	CASSLGTPVNIQYF	TGTGCCAGCAGCTTAGGGACCCCCGTAAACATTCAGTACTTC
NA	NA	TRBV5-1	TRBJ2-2	CASRYRGEVNTGELFF	TGCGCCAGCAGATATCGGGGAGAAGTGAACACCGGGGAGCTGTTTTTT
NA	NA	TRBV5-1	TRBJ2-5	CASSRGQETQYF	TGCGCCAGCAGCAGGGGGCAAGAGACCCAGTACTTC
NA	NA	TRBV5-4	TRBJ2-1	CASSLADQPTYNEQFF	TGCGCCAGCAGCTTGGCCGATCAACCAACCTACAATGAGCAGTTCTTC
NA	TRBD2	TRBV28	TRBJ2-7	CASSSQTSGSSYEQYF	TGTGCCAGCAGTTCCCAGACTAGCGGGAGCTCCTACGAGCAGTACTTC
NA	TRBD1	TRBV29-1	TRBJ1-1	CSVETGEGVEAFF	TGCAGCGTTGAAACAGGGGAGGGTGTTGAAGCTTTCTTT
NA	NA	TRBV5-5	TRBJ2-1	CASSPLRGWFNEQFF	TGTGCCAGCAGCCCTCTCAGGGGCTGGTTTAATGAGCAGTTCTTC
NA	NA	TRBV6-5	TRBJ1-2	CASSYLSQDDGYTF	TGTGCCAGCAGTTACCTTTCGCAGGACGATGGCTACACCTTC
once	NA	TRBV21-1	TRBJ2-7	CASMWNGTSPYEQYF	TGTGCCAGCATGTGGAACGGGACTAGTCCCTACGAGCAGTACTTC
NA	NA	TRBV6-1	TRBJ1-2	CATYSLPYGYTF	TGTGCCACCTACAGTCTACCCTATGGCTACACCTTC
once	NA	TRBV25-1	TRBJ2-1	CASSGLDARSYNEQFF	TGTGCCAGCAGTGGCCTGGACGCGCGTTCCTACAATGAGCAGTTCTTC
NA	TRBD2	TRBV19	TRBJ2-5	CASSIGTSGRKETQYF	TGTGCCAGTAGTATAGGAACTAGCGGGAGGAAAGAGACCCAGTACTTC
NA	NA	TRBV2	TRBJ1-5	CASSLTQGGYGNQPQHF	TGTGCCAGCAGCCTCACCCAGGGCGGGTATGGCAATCAGCCCCAGCATTTT
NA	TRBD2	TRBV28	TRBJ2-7	CASSLRPLTSTSGMYEQYF	TGTGCCAGCAGTCTCAGACCACTTACCTCGACTAGCGGGATGTACGAGCAGTACTTC
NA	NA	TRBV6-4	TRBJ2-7	CASSDGSYEQYF	TGTGCCAGCAGTGACGGGTCCTACGAGCAGTACTTC
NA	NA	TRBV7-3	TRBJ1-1	CASSLGGQDTEAFF	TGTGCCAGCAGCTTAGGGGGGCAGGACACTGAAGCTTTCTTT
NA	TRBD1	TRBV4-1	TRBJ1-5	CASSQDPGDRGWGQPQHF	TGCGCCAGCAGCCAAGACCCCGGGGACAGGGGATGGGGTCAGCCCCAGCATTTT
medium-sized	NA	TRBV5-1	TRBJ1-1	CASSLATANTEAFF	TGCGCCAGCAGCTTGGCGACAGCCAACACTGAAGCTTTCTTT
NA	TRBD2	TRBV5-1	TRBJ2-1	CASRPSGPYFHEQFF	TGCGCCAGCAGACCTAGCGGACCTTATTTCCATGAGCAGTTCTTC
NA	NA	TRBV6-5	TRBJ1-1	CASTSGGVWTEAFF	TGTGCCAGCACCTCGGGTGGGGTGTGGACTGAAGCTTTCTTT
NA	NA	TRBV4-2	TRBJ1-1	CASSQDGGTEAFF	TGTGCCAGCAGCCAAGATGGGGGGACTGAAGCTTTCTTT
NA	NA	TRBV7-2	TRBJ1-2	CASSLGSGGAHWGYTF	TGTGCCAGCAGCTTAGGATCGGGGGGCGCCCACTGGGGCTACACCTTC
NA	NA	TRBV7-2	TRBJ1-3	CASTKNLGNTIYF	TGTGCCAGCACCAAAAACCTTGGAAACACCATATATTTT
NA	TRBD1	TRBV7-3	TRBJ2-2	CASSLTLETGGLSNTGELFF	TGTGCCAGCAGCTTAACGCTGGAGACAGGGGGCCTATCGAACACCGGGGAGCTGTTTTTT
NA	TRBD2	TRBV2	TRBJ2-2	CASSAAVAGVGNTGELFF	TGTGCCAGCTCAGCCGCCGTAGCGGGAGTGGGGAACACCGGGGAGCTGTTTTTT
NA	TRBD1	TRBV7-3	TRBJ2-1	CASSLATGEYNEQFF	TGTGCCAGCAGCTTGGCGACAGGGGAATACAATGAGCAGTTCTTC
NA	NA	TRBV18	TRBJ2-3	CASSREPLVSDTQYF	TGTGCCAGCTCACGGGAGCCCCTGGTGTCAGATACGCAGTATTTT
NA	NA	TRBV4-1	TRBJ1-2	CASSQDGRDYGYTF	TGCGCCAGCAGCCAAGATGGGAGGGACTATGGCTACACCTTC
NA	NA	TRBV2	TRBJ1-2	CAATQGVGDYGYTF	TGTGCCGCCACACAGGGTGTAGGTGACTATGGCTACACCTTC
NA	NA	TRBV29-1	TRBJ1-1	CSVTVMNTEAFF	TGCAGCGTGACAGTCATGAACACTGAAGCTTTCTTT
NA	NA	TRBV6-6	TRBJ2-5	CASSFGQQQETQYF	TGTGCCAGCAGTTTCGGACAGCAACAAGAGACCCAGTACTTC
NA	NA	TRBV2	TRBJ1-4	CASSGQVNEKLFF	TGTGCCAGCAGTGGCCAGGTTAATGAAAAACTGTTTTTT
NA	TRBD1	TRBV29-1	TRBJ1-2	CSVEDAKGADGYTF	TGCAGCGTTGAAGATGCCAAGGGGGCGGATGGCTACACCTTC
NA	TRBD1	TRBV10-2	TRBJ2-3	CASIGQGGTDTQYF	TGCGCCAGCATCGGACAGGGTGGGACAGATACGCAGTATTTT
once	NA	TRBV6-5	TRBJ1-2	CASTRAGLTYGYTF	TGTGCCAGCACGAGAGCAGGATTAACTTATGGCTACACCTTC
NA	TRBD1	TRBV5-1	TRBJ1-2	CASRNTGDYGYTF	TGCGCCAGCAGAAATACAGGGGACTATGGCTACACCTTC
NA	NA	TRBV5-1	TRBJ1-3	CASRIDAGNTIYF	TGCGCCAGCAGGATCGATGCTGGAAACACCATATATTTT
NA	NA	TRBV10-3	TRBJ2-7	CAAGREQYF	TGTGCGGCTGGGAGGGAGCAGTACTTC
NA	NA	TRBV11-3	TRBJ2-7	CASSLDRGYEQYF	TGTGCCAGCAGCTTAGATCGAGGTTACGAGCAGTACTTC
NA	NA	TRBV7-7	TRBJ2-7	CASSLARSGEQYF	TGTGCCAGCAGCTTAGCTCGGAGCGGCGAGCAGTACTTC
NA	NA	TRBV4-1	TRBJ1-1	CASSQDRQGFPRNTEAFF	TGCGCCAGCAGCCAAGATCGGCAGGGGTTCCCCCGGAACACTGAAGCTTTCTTT
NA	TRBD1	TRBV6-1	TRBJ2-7	CASSVIPGQGYEQYF	TGTGCCAGCAGTGTGATACCGGGACAGGGGTACGAGCAGTACTTC
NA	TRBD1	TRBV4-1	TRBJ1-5	CASSRQLTGDKPQHF	TGCGCCAGCAGCCGCCAATTGACAGGGGACAAGCCCCAGCATTTT
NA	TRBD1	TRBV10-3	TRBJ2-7	CAISDLTGDEQYF	TGTGCCATCAGTGATTTGACAGGGGACGAGCAGTACTTC
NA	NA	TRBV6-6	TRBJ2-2	CASTDTDYTGELFF	TGTGCCAGCACTGATACAGATTACACCGGGGAGCTGTTTTTT